This T cell receptor (beta chain) emerged from a study of blood T cell repertoires in COVID-19. Study background: Samples of COVID-19 (acute and convalescent) were obtained from the United States, Italy and Spain.

Produced via immunoSEQ multiplex PCR; TCRdb's table is partial and in-frame only. The table lists nearly 300,000 clones, about 91% of them singletons. The CDR3 loop spans 14 amino acids. CDR1 and CDR2 from the germline V gene are MNHNY and SVGAGI (reference sequence). Trimming stripped 6 bases from V and 1 base from J, with 12 bases between. The sequenced material came from peripheral blood. This receptor was identified in a woman aged 25-40 years who had recovered from COVID-19. This rearrangement joins TRBV6-6 to TRBJ1-2; maybe TRBD1 (6 bases). The CDR3 loop is CASSHLQGNYGYTF. The CDR3 DNA follows: TGTGCCAGCAGCCATTTACAGGGTAACTATGGCTACACCTTC.